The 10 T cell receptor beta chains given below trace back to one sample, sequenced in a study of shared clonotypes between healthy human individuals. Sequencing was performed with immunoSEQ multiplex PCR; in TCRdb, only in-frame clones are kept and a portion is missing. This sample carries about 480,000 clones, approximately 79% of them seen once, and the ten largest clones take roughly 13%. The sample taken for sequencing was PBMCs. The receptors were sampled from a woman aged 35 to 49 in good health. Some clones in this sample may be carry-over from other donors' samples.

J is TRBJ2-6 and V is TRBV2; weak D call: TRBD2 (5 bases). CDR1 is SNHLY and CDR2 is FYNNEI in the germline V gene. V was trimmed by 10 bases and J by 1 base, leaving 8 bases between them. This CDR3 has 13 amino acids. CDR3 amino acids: CATGSSGANVLTF. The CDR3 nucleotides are TGTGCCACGGGGAGTTCTGGGGCCAACGTCCTGACTTTC.

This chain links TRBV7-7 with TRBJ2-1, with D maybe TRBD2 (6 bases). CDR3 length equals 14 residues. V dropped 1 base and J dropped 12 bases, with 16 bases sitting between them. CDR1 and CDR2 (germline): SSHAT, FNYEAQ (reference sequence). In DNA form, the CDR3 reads TGTGCCAGCAGCTTAGACCTCTCGGGGGATCGGCAGTTCTTC. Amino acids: CASSLDLSGDRQFF. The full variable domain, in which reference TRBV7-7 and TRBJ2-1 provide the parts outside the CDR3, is GAGVSQSPRYKVTKRGQDVTLRCDPISSHATLYWYQQALGQGPEFLTYFNYEAQPDKSGLPSDRFSAERPEGSISTLTIQRTEQRDSAMYRCASSLDLSGDRQFFGPGTRLTVL.

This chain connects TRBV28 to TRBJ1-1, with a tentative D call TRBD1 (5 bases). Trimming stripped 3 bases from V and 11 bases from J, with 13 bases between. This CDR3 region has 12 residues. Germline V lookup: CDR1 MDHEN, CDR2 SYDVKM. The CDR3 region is CASSFWAGRAFF. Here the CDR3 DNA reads TGTGCCAGCAGTTTTTGGGCAGGGCGGGCTTTCTTT.

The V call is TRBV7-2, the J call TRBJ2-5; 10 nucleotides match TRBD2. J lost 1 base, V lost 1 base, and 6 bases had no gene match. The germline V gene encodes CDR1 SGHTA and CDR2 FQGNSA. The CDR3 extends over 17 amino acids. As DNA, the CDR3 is TGTGCCAGCAGCTTAGGGACTAGCGGACTGCGCCAAGAGACCCAGTACTTC. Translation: CASSLGTSGLRQETQYF.

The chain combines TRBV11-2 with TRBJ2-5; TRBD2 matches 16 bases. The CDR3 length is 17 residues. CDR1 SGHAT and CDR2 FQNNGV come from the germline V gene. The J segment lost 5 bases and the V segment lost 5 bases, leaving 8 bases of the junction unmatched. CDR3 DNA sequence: TGTGCCAGCAGCCCCGGGACTAGCGGGAGGGAAGGGGAGACCCAGTACTTC. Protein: CASSPGTSGREGETQYF. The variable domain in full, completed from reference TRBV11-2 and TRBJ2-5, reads EAGVAQSPRYKIIEKRQSVAFWCNPISGHATLYWYQQILGQGPKLLIQFQNNGVVDDSQLPKDRFSAERLKGVDSTLKIQPAKLEDSAVYLCASSPGTSGREGETQYFGPGTRLLVL.

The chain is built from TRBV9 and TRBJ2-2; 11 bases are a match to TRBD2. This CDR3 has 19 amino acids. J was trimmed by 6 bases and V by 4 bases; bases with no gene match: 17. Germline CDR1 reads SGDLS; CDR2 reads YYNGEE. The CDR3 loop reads CASSTPRGLAGGGAGELFF. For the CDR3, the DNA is TGTGCCAGCAGCACCCCTCGGGGTCTAGCGGGAGGAGGGGCCGGGGAGCTGTTTTTT.

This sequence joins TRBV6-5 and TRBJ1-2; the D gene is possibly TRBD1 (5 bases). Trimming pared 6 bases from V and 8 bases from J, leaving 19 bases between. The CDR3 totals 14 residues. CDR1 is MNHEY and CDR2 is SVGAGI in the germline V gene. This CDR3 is CASSLGPYIGGYTF. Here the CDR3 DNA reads TGTGCCAGCAGCTTGGGGCCTTACATAGGCGGCTACACCTTC.

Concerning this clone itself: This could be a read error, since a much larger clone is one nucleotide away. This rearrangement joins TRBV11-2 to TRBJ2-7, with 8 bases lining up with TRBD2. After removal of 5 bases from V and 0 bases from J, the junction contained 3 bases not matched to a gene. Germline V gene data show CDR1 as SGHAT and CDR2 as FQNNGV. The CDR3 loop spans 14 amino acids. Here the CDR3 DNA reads TGTGCCAGCAGCCCGGGACTAGGCTCCTACGAGCAGTACTTC. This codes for CASSPGLGSYEQYF.

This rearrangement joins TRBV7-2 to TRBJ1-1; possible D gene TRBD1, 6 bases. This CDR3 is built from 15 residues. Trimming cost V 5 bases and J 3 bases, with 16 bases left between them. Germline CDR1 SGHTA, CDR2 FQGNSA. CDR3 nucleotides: TGTGCCAGCAGCCCGTTAGGGGGTCGCCACACTGAAGCTTTCTTT. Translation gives CASSPLGGRHTEAFF.

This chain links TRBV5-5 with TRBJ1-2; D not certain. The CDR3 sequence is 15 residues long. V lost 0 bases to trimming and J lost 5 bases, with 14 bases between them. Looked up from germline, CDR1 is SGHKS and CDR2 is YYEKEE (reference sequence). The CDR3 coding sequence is TGTGCCAGCAGCTTGGAATGGGAGGTGAAATATGGCTACACCTTC. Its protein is CASSLEWEVKYGYTF.